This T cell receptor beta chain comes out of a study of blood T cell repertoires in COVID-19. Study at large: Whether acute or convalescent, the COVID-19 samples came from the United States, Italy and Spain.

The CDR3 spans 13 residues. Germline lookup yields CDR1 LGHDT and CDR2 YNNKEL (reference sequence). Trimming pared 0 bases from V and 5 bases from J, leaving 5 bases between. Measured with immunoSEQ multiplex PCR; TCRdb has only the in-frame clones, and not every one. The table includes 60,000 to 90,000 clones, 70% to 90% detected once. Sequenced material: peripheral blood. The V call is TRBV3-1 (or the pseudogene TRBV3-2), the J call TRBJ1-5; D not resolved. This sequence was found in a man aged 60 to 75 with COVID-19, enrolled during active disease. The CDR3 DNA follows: TGTGCCAGCAGCCAAGACAGTCATCAGCCCCAGCATTTT. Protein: CASSQDSHQPQHF.